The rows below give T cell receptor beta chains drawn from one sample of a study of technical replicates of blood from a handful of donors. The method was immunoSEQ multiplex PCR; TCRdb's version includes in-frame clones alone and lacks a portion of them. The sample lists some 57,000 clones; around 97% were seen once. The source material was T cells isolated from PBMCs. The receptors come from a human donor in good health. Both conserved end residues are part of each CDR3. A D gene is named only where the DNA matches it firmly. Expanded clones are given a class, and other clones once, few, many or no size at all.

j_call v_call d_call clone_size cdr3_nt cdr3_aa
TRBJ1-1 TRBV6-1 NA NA TGTGCCAGCAGTGAAGCGCGGGGGCCAGGACGACACACTGAAGCTTTCTTT CASSEARGPGRHTEAFF
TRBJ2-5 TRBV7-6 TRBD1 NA TGTGCCAGCAGCTCGACAGGGATCAGTACTGAGACCCAGTACTTC CASSSTGISTETQYF
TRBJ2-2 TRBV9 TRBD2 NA TGTGCCAGCAGCCCAACTAGCGGGGGATTACTCCGGGAGCTGTTTTTT CASSPTSGGLLRELFF
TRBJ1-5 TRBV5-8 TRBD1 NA TGTGCCAGCAGCTCCACAGGGGGTAGCAATCAGCCCCAGCATTTT CASSSTGGSNQPQHF
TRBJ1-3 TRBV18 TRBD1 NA TGTGCCAGCTCATCTTTTAACAGGGGGACTGGAAACACCATATATTTT CASSSFNRGTGNTIYF
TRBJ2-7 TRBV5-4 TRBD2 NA TGTGCCAGCAGTTCTAGCGGGAGAATTAACGAGCAGTACTTC CASSSSGRINEQYF
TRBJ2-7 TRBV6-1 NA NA TGTGCCAGCCCCGGGGTCCACGAGCAGTACTTC CASPGVHEQYF
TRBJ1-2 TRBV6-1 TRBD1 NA TGTGCCAGCAGTGAAGCCCAGGGGGGCTATGGCTACACCTTC CASSEAQGGYGYTF
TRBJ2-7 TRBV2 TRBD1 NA TGTGCCAGCAGTAAGGGACAGCGTATTTCCTACGAGCAGTACTTC CASSKGQRISYEQYF
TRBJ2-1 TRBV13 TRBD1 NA TGTGCCAGCAGCTTCGACAGGGTGGACAATGAGCAGTTCTTC CASSFDRVDNEQFF
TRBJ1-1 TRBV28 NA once TGTGCCAGCAGCTCCGGGGGGGAGGGAGGGGTCACTGAAGCTTTCTTT CASSSGGEGGVTEAFF
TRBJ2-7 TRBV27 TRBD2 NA TGTGCCAGCAGTTCTAGCGGAGGGTACTACGAGCAGTACTTC CASSSSGGYYEQYF
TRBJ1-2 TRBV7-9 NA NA TGTGCCAGCAGCGTAGATTTGTGGACAGTGGAGGATGGCTACACCTTC CASSVDLWTVEDGYTF
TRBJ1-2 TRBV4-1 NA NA TGCGCCAGCAGCCAAATACTGGGGCACTTACAAACTAACTATGGCTACACCTTC CASSQILGHLQTNYGYTF
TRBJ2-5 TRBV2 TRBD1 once TGTGCCAGCACCCCGCGCAGGGGGCGCGGGGAGACCCAGTACTTC CASTPRRGRGETQYF
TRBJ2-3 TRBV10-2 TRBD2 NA TGCGCCAGCAGTGAGGATCGGGGGGGGTTAGATACGCAGTATTTT CASSEDRGGLDTQYF
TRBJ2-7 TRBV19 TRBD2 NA TGTGCCAGTAGTACAGAAACCGGGACTAGCGGCGAGCAGTACTTC CASSTETGTSGEQYF
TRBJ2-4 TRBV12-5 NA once TGTGCTAGTGGTTCCGGGAATACGACCAAAAACATTCAGTACTTC CASGSGNTTKNIQYF
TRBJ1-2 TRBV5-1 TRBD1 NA TGCGCCAGCAGCTTGGGGGGAACCAACAGGGGGGGATATGGCTACACCTTC CASSLGGTNRGGYGYTF
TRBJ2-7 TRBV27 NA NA TGTGCCAGCAGTTTATCGTTAGGGGCAGCTTCCGCCGAGCAGTACTTC CASSLSLGAASAEQYF
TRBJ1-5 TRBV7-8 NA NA TGTGCCAGCAGCCTGGTAAGGGGGAATCAGCCCCAGCATTTT CASSLVRGNQPQHF
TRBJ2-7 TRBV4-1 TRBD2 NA TGCGCCAGCAGCCCCGGACTAGCGGGCAACGAGCAGTACTTC CASSPGLAGNEQYF
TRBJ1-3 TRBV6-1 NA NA TGTGCCAGCAGTGAAGAAGGGGTAGTTTGGAGCTCTGGAAACACCATATATTTT CASSEEGVVWSSGNTIYF
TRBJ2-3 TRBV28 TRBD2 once TGTGCCAGCAGTTCCCCGCTGGAGGCGGGAGCGGGTAACACAGATACGCAGTATTTT CASSSPLEAGAGNTDTQYF
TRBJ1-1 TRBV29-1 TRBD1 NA TGCAGCGTAGGGAAGACAGGGGGCGGGGTTGAAGCTTTCTTT CSVGKTGGGVEAFF
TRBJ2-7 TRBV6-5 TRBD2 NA TGTGCCAGCAGCGTTAGCGGGGGGGGCTCCTACGAGCAGTACTTC CASSVSGGGSYEQYF
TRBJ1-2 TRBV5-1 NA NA TGCGCCAGCAGCCCGGGGGTGGATTTAGTGGTCTATGGCTACACCTTC CASSPGVDLVVYGYTF
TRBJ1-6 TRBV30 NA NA TGTGCCTGCCTCCCGGGGGGGTTTGGGTATAATTCACCCCTCCACTTT CACLPGGFGYNSPLHF
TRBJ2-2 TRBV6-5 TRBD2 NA TGTGCCAGCCTAGCGGGACCAGGGGAGCTGTTTTTT CASLAGPGELFF
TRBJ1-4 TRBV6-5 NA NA TGTGCCAGCAGTCGAGGAGCCGCAACTAATGAAAAACTGTTTTTT CASSRGAATNEKLFF
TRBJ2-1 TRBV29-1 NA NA TGCAGCGACGCCTCTAGTGACGGTTTGAATGAGCAGTTCTTC CSDASSDGLNEQFF
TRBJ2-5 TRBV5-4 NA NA TGTGCCAGCAGCTTGGCCCAGGGGAACTCCCAAGAGACCCAGTACTTC CASSLAQGNSQETQYF
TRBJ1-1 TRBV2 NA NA TGTGCCAGCAGTCGGGAAAACACTGAAGCTTTCTTT CASSRENTEAFF
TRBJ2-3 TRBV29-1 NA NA TGCAGCGTTGAGACTGGCCTTGGCACAGATACGCAGTATTTT CSVETGLGTDTQYF
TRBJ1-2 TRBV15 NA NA TGTGCCACCGGTGAGGCACGGGGAATCGCTAACTATGGCTACACCTTC CATGEARGIANYGYTF
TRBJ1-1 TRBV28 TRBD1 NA TGTGCCAGCAGGAACAGGGGGTGGACTGAAGCTTTCTTT CASRNRGWTEAFF
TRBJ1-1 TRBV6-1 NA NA TGTGCCAGCAGTTTAAGATGGGGGGAGAACACTGAAGCTTTCTTT CASSLRWGENTEAFF
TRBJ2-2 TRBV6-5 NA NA TGTGCCAGCAGTACGGGGAACACCGGGGAGCTGTTTTTT CASSTGNTGELFF
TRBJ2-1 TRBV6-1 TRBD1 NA TGTGCCACCAGACCGGGACAGGGTTCCTACAATGAGCAGTTCTTC CATRPGQGSYNEQFF
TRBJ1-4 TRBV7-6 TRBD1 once TGTGCCAGCAGCTTAGTAGAGACAGGGATGGGTGAAAAACTGTTTTTT CASSLVETGMGEKLFF
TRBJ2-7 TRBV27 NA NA TGTGCCAGCGGACTCTACGAGCAGTACTTC CASGLYEQYF
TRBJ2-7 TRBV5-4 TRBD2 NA TGTGCCAGCAGCTCCAGCTTAGCGGGGCTCCTTACGATTGAGCAGTACTTC CASSSSLAGLLTIEQYF
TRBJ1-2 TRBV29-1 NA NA TGCAGCTCGAAATCTGCAGGGGAACAATATGGCTACACCTTC CSSKSAGEQYGYTF
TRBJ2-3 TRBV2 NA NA TGTGCCAGCAGAGAGACTTCGGATACGCAGTATTTT CASRETSDTQYF
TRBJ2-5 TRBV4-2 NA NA TGTGCCAGCAGCCAAGATGCTAGGTTCCAAGAGACCCAGTACTTC CASSQDARFQETQYF
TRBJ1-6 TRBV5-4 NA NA TGTGCCAGCAGCTCGGACCCAGGGGATTCACCCCTCCACTTT CASSSDPGDSPLHF
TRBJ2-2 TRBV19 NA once TGTGCCAGTAGTATAGATCTGGCGGCGCGGGAGCTGTTTTTT CASSIDLAARELFF
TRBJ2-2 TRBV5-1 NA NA TGCGCCAGCAGCTCCCTGGAGGTTGACACCGGGGAGCTGTTTTTT CASSSLEVDTGELFF
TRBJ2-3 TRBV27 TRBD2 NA TGTGCCAGCAGTAATAGAAGGGCGGGAGTCACAGATACGCAGTATTTT CASSNRRAGVTDTQYF
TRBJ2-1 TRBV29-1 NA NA TGCAGCGTTGGCAGTCTTGATGACAATGAGCAGTTCTTC CSVGSLDDNEQFF
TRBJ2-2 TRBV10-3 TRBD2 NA TGTGCCATCAGTGAGTCTCGGGGGGGAGGGCCCGGGACCGGGGAGCTGTTTTTT CAISESRGGGPGTGELFF
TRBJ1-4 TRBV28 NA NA TGTGCCAGCAGTTTCGAGCCCGATGAAAAACTGTTTTTT CASSFEPDEKLFF
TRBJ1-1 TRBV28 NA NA TGTGCCAGCACCGTGACGGGTGCTAAAGCTTTCTTT CASTVTGAKAFF
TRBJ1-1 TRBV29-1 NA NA TGCAGCGTTACTAGGGGGTCGTTGAACACTGAAGCTTTCTTT CSVTRGSLNTEAFF
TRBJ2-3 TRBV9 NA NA TGTGCCAGCAGCCAGACGGGTACAGATACGCAGTATTTT CASSQTGTDTQYF
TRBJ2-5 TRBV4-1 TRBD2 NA TGCGCCAGCAGCCAACATACCTCTTCTAGCGGGCAAGAGACCCAGTACTTC CASSQHTSSSGQETQYF
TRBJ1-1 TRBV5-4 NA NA TGTGCCAGCAGCGGGACTCTGGCGGGAGCTTTCTTT CASSGTLAGAFF
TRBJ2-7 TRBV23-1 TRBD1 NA TGCGCCAGCAGTCAACCCGGACAGGGGGGCACCTACGAGCAGTACTTC CASSQPGQGGTYEQYF